The rows below give T cell receptor beta chains drawn from one sample of a study of blood T cell repertoires in COVID-19. TCRdb's table, derived via immunoSEQ multiplex PCR, lists solely in-frame clones and lacks some. The repertoire includes about 250,000 clones, more than 70% of them detected once, and about 9% sits in the top ten. The sample comprised peripheral blood. The source is a middle-aged man with active or convalescent COVID-19. The CDR3 runs from the conserved cysteine through the conserved F or W. Fields, in order: V gene, D gene, J gene, clone size, CDR3 protein, CDR3 DNA. D genes are given only for firm matches. A clone size is listed for some rows: how often the clone was seen (once, few, many), or a class if it is expanded.

TRBV29-1	TRBD1	TRBJ2-2	NA	CSVVTGDPGELFF	TGCAGCGTGGTGACAGGGGACCCCGGGGAGCTGTTTTTT
TRBV7-2	NA	TRBJ2-3	NA	CASSLGSSGVSSTDTQYF	TGTGCCAGCAGCCTTGGGAGTAGCGGAGTTTCTAGCACAGATACGCAGTATTTT
TRBV4-2	NA	TRBJ1-1	NA	CASSRDPALDTEAFF	TGTGCCAGCAGCCGAGACCCAGCCCTAGACACTGAAGCTTTCTTT
TRBV6-5	TRBD1	TRBJ1-2	NA	CASMRDSPFWAF	TGTGCCAGCATGCGGGACAGCCCTTTTTGGGCCTTC
TRBV18	NA	TRBJ1-1	NA	CASSPQRLNTEAFF	TGTGCCAGCTCACCACAGAGATTGAACACTGAAGCTTTCTTT
TRBV5-1	NA	TRBJ2-3	NA	CASSWNPQGADTQYF	TGCGCCAGCAGCTGGAACCCACAGGGCGCAGATACGCAGTATTTT
TRBV4-2	TRBD1	TRBJ1-5	NA	CASSQESSTGGSNQPQHF	TGTGCCAGCAGCCAAGAGTCCTCGACAGGGGGCAGCAATCAGCCCCAGCATTTT
TRBV30	NA	TRBJ1-2	few	CAWSINLRVPAYGYTF	TGTGCCTGGAGTATTAACCTCAGGGTTCCCGCTTATGGCTACACCTTC
TRBV5-1	NA	TRBJ1-1	NA	CASSQHGQGPNTEAFF	TGCGCCAGCAGCCAGCATGGGCAGGGTCCTAACACTGAAGCTTTCTTT
TRBV7-8	TRBD1	TRBJ1-2	NA	CASSSRQGSPHGYTF	TGTGCCAGCAGCTCCCGACAGGGGTCCCCCCATGGCTACACCTTC
TRBV6-4	TRBD2	TRBJ2-3	NA	CASSEGGTDTQYF	TGTGCCAGCAGTGAGGGGGGGACAGATACGCAGTATTTT
TRBV4-2	NA	TRBJ1-3	NA	CASSQESRSDTIYF	TGTGCCAGCAGCCAAGAGTCTCGCAGTGACACCATATATTTT
TRBV11-3	NA	TRBJ1-5	many	CASSFSQGPQHF	TGTGCCAGCAGCTTCTCTCAGGGTCCCCAGCATTTT
TRBV6-1	NA	TRBJ2-7	few	CATSETGVYEQYF	TGTGCCACTAGTGAAACCGGGGTCTACGAGCAGTACTTC
TRBV30	NA	TRBJ1-1	NA	CAWGVYTEAFF	TGTGCCTGGGGCGTCTACACTGAAGCTTTCTTT
TRBV7-9	TRBD1	TRBJ1-6	NA	CASSLGQAYNSPLHF	TGTGCCAGCAGCCTCGGACAGGCCTATAATTCACCCCTCCACTTT
TRBV10-1	NA	TRBJ1-1	NA	CASPTGNTEAFF	TGCGCCAGTCCAACAGGGAACACTGAAGCTTTCTTT
TRBV10-3	TRBD1	TRBJ2-3	few	CAISGTGTSDTQYF	TGTGCCATCAGCGGGACAGGGACGTCAGATACGCAGTATTTT
TRBV5-1	NA	TRBJ1-2	NA	CASSSTADNYGYTF	TGCGCCAGCAGCTCGACAGCCGATAACTATGGCTACACCTTC
TRBV6-4	TRBD1	TRBJ2-1	NA	CASSDRTGGSYNEQFF	TGTGCCAGCAGTGACCGGACAGGGGGCTCCTACAATGAGCAGTTCTTC
TRBV5-1	TRBD2	TRBJ2-1	few	CASSFQPTSGGHNEQFF	TGCGCCAGCAGCTTTCAACCGACTAGCGGGGGACACAATGAGCAGTTCTTC
TRBV11-2	TRBD2	TRBJ2-3	NA	CASSLRNSGGASPDTQYF	TGTGCCAGCAGCTTAAGGAATAGCGGGGGGGCCAGCCCAGATACGCAGTATTTT
TRBV7-2	NA	TRBJ1-2	NA	CASSLGRQTNYGYTF	TGTGCCAGCAGCTTAGGACGACAGACCAACTATGGCTACACCTTC
TRBV29-1	TRBD1	TRBJ2-7	once	CSVTGTGDYEQYF	TGCAGCGTCACCGGGACAGGGGACTACGAGCAGTACTTC
TRBV3-1/TRBV3-2	NA	TRBJ1-3	NA	CASRGGSSGNTIYF	TGTGCCAGCAGAGGCGGTTCCTCTGGAAACACCATATATTTT
TRBV14	TRBD1	TRBJ1-2	NA	CASSQGTGPYGYTF	TGTGCCAGCAGCCAAGGGACAGGGCCCTATGGCTACACCTTC
TRBV7-9	NA	TRBJ1-2	NA	CASSSRGVNYGYTF	TGTGCCAGCAGCTCCCGCGGGGTTAACTATGGCTACACCTTC
TRBV5-1	NA	TRBJ1-5	NA	CASSLVGAKDQPQHF	TGCGCCAGCAGCTTGGTAGGGGCGAAGGATCAGCCCCAGCATTTT
TRBV24-1	NA	TRBJ2-2	NA	CATSDFRGSNTGELFF	TGTGCCACCAGTGATTTCCGGGGATCGAACACCGGGGAGCTGTTTTTT
TRBV7-2	NA	TRBJ1-4	NA	CASSLYRNSEKLFF	TGTGCCAGCAGCTTATACCGGAACAGTGAAAAACTGTTTTTT
TRBV4-2	TRBD1	TRBJ1-5	NA	CASSQTGDNQPQHF	TGTGCCAGCAGCCAGACAGGGGACAATCAGCCCCAGCATTTT
TRBV5-1	TRBD1	TRBJ1-6	NA	CASSLGGTENNSPLHF	TGCGCCAGCAGCTTGGGGGGGACAGAAAATAATTCACCCCTCCACTTT
TRBV19	NA	TRBJ1-6	once	CASTGLFYNSPLHF	TGTGCCAGCACAGGGTTGTTTTATAATTCACCCCTCCACTTT
TRBV19	NA	TRBJ1-2	NA	CASSTGQIYTF	TGTGCCAGTAGTACTGGACAGATCTACACCTTC
TRBV11-3	NA	TRBJ2-3	NA	CASSLVVGASDTQYF	TGTGCCAGCAGCTTAGTCGTGGGGGCATCGGATACGCAGTATTTT
TRBV6-1	TRBD1	TRBJ1-1	NA	CASREQGARAVNTEAFF	TGTGCCAGCAGGGAACAGGGGGCAAGGGCAGTGAACACTGAAGCTTTCTTT
TRBV6-5	NA	TRBJ1-2	NA	CASSRLGSVRGRYTF	TGTGCCAGCAGCCGACTCGGGTCAGTCCGCGGCCGCTACACCTTC
TRBV5-1	TRBD2	TRBJ2-5	NA	CASSLGGLAGTMIETQYF	TGCGCCAGCAGCTTGGGGGGACTAGCGGGGACGATGATAGAGACCCAGTACTTC
TRBV7-9	TRBD1	TRBJ2-7	NA	CASSLFDRAYEQYF	TGTGCCAGCAGCTTATTTGACAGGGCCTACGAGCAGTACTTC
TRBV30	NA	TRBJ1-6	NA	CAWTLVSSYNSPLHF	TGTGCCTGGACACTAGTAAGCTCCTATAATTCACCCCTCCACTTT
TRBV19	TRBD2	TRBJ2-1	NA	CASSPRGLAGGSHEQFF	TGTGCCAGTAGTCCCAGAGGACTAGCGGGAGGCTCGCATGAGCAGTTCTTC
TRBV25-1	NA	TRBJ1-1	NA	CASREGLFVGEAFF	TGTGCCAGCAGGGAGGGGCTCTTCGTGGGTGAAGCTTTCTTT
TRBV30	NA	TRBJ1-5	NA	CAWSEQTNQPQHF	TGTGCCTGGAGTGAGCAGACAAATCAGCCCCAGCATTTT
TRBV5-1	TRBD2	TRBJ2-5	NA	CASREREIYQETQYF	TGCGCCAGCAGGGAGCGGGAAATTTACCAAGAGACCCAGTACTTC
TRBV19	NA	TRBJ1-5	NA	CASSPLEGGPPQHF	TGTGCCAGTAGCCCTTTGGAGGGGGGGCCACCCCAGCATTTT
TRBV5-1	NA	TRBJ2-5	NA	CASSLSGELGETQYF	TGCGCCAGCAGCTTGTCGGGGGAACTGGGAGAGACCCAGTACTTC
TRBV11-3	NA	TRBJ1-4	NA	CASPMGGRLEKLFF	TGTGCCAGCCCAATGGGGGGTAGACTTGAAAAACTGTTTTTT
TRBV28	NA	TRBJ1-1	NA	CASSLSQLNTEAFF	TGTGCCAGCAGTTTATCCCAACTAAACACTGAAGCTTTCTTT
TRBV2	TRBD1	TRBJ1-1	NA	CASSGGFEAFF	TGTGCCAGCTCAGGGGGGTTTGAAGCTTTCTTT
TRBV4-1	TRBD1	TRBJ2-5	NA	CASSQAVGRGLETQYF	TGCGCCAGCAGCCAAGCAGTTGGCAGGGGGCTCGAGACCCAGTACTTC
TRBV30	NA	TRBJ2-3	NA	CAWSAQRGDTQYF	TGTGCCTGGAGTGCCCAGAGGGGGGATACGCAGTATTTT
TRBV12-3/TRBV12-4	NA	TRBJ1-2	NA	CASSAGRYGYTF	TGTGCCAGCAGCGCAGGGCGCTATGGCTACACCTTC
TRBV28	TRBD1	TRBJ1-2	NA	CASTSGQGNYGYTF	TGTGCCAGCACCAGTGGACAGGGCAACTATGGCTACACCTTC
TRBV19	TRBD1	TRBJ1-5	NA	CASSTMRGRVDQPQHF	TGTGCCAGTAGTACGATGAGGGGGCGGGTGGATCAGCCCCAGCATTTT
TRBV2	NA	TRBJ1-2	NA	CASSVTAGRGYTF	TGTGCCAGCAGTGTGACGGCAGGCCGGGGCTACACCTTC
TRBV30	NA	TRBJ2-5	NA	CAWNPGGREQETQYF	TGTGCCTGGAATCCCGGGGGGCGGGAACAAGAGACCCAGTACTTC
TRBV30	NA	TRBJ1-2	NA	CAWSRDFYGYTF	TGTGCCTGGAGTCGGGACTTCTATGGCTACACCTTC
TRBV19	NA	TRBJ2-3	NA	CASSKEEISTDTQYF	TGTGCCAGTAGTAAGGAGGAGATTAGCACAGATACGCAGTATTTT
TRBV6-1	NA	TRBJ1-1	NA	CASSEGAVNTEAFF	TGTGCCAGCAGTGAAGGTGCAGTGAACACTGAAGCTTTCTTT